The present T cell receptor (beta chain) was sequenced within a study of CD8 T cells in Susac syndrome. Each multiple sclerosis control was a treatment-naive patient with relapsing-remitting disease that was either stable or active. An amount of RNA that ranged from roughly 0.5 to 1 ug was reverse transcribed with random hexamers. Across 54 Vbeta and 13 Jbeta, immunoSEQ multiplex PCR amplified TCR beta CDR3. TCRdb independently ran MiXCR on the immunoSEQ multiplex PCR reads; one entry per CDR3 protein. The sample lists a few hundred thousand distinct CDR3 sequences, roughly 92% occurring once. The CDR3 extends over 15 amino acids. V lost 5 bases and J lost 0, with 10 bases in between. Germline assignment: CDR1 WSHSY and CDR2 SAAADI.

Sequencing was performed on CD8+ T cells from PBMCs. The clonotype was recovered from a human donor with multiple sclerosis. This chain connects TRBV10-2 to TRBJ2-2, with D possibly matching TRBD2 (6 bases). CDR3 region: CASSPDYSNTGELFF. For the CDR3, the DNA is TGCGCCAGCAGTCCGGACTACTCGAACACCGGGGAGCTGTTTTTT.